The clone carrying this TCR beta chain was recorded once. Germline-derived CDR1 and CDR2 are SGHKS and YYEKEE (reference sequence). With 4 bases clipped from V and 3 bases from J, the junction kept 8 bases outside the gene matches. CDR3 size: 15 residues. TCRdb redid the calling of the RT-PCR reads with MiXCR, one entry per CDR3 protein. The sample yields about 680,000 distinct CDR3 sequences, 14% seen once. This TCR came from a female donor in good health, serving as a healthy control. The specimen sequenced was memory CD4+ T cells from blood. This chain connects TRBV5-5 to TRBJ1-1; 8 bases agree with TRBD1. The CDR3 loop reads CASSRSTGGYTEAFF. The CDR3 bases are TGTGCCAGCAGCAGGAGTACAGGGGGTTACACTGAAGCTTTCTTT.